This T cell receptor (beta chain) was captured in a study of blood T cell repertoires in COVID-19. Study-level background: Samples representing acute and convalescent COVID-19 were sourced from the United States, Italy and Spain. T cells, B-cell-depleted T cells, or PBMCs supplied cDNA or gDNA.

Participants' reported clinical history set cohort assignment. This CDR3 contains 13 residues. CDR1 is SGHTA, CDR2 FQGNSA, per germline. V lost 2 bases and J 10 bases, leaving 11 bases between the germline ends. Profiled with immunoSEQ multiplex PCR; TCRdb holds only in-frame clones, not every one. This sample has 110,000 to 150,000 clones, with approximately 88% found just once. This receptor was identified in a man between 35 and 55 years old with acute COVID-19. The chain links TRBV7-2 to TRBJ1-4; D uncertain. The sample taken for sequencing was PBMCs or T cells enriched from blood (not recorded which). The CDR3: CASSLHGVGKLFF. The CDR3 DNA reads TGTGCCAGCAGCTTACACGGGGTGGGAAAACTGTTTTTT.